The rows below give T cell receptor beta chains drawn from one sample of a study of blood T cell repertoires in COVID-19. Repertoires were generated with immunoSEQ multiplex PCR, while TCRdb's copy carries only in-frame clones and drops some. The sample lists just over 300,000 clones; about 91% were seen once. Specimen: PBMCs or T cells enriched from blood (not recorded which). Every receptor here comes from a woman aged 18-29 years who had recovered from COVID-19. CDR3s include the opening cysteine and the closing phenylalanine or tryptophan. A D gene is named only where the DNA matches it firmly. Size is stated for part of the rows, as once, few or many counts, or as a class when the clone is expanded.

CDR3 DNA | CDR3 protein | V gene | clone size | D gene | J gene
TGTGCCAGCAGCCGACAGGGCACAGATACGCAGTATTTT | CASSRQGTDTQYF | TRBV7-8 | NA | NA | TRBJ2-3
TGTGCCAGCAGTTCCCAGAAGGGGGCGAGGCATGAGCAGTTCTTC | CASSSQKGARHEQFF | TRBV28 | NA | TRBD1 | TRBJ2-1
TGTGCCAGCAGCTTAAACAGGAACGAAAAACTGTTTTTT | CASSLNRNEKLFF | TRBV7-8 | once | NA | TRBJ1-4
TGTGCCAGCAGCCGAATGACAGGGGAACCTGAAGCTTTCTTT | CASSRMTGEPEAFF | TRBV4-2 | NA | TRBD1 | TRBJ1-1
TGCAGCTCCCGGACTAGCGGGCTAACCGGGGAGCTGTTTTTT | CSSRTSGLTGELFF | TRBV29-1 | NA | TRBD2 | TRBJ2-2
TGTGCCAGCAGCGACGTAGCGGGATACAATGAGCAGTTCTTC | CASSDVAGYNEQFF | TRBV7-9 | NA | TRBD2 | TRBJ2-1
TGTGCCAGTACCCATGGGAGATGGACAGGAGCCTATGGCTACACCTTC | CASTHGRWTGAYGYTF | TRBV19 | NA | TRBD1 | TRBJ1-2
TGTGCCAGCGGGACAGGGGGCTCTGGAAACACCATATATTTT | CASGTGGSGNTIYF | TRBV6-5 | NA | TRBD1 | TRBJ1-3
TGTGCCAGCAGCCCTCGTCCGGAGGGTGAAGCTTTCTTT | CASSPRPEGEAFF | TRBV9 | NA | NA | TRBJ1-1
TGTGCCAGCAGTGACACAGGACAGGGGGCCACAGATACGCAGTATTTT | CASSDTGQGATDTQYF | TRBV6-4 | NA | TRBD1 | TRBJ2-3
TGTGCCAGCAGTTCCCCGGGGGGGAGCACAGATACGCAGTATTTT | CASSSPGGSTDTQYF | TRBV27 | NA | TRBD2 | TRBJ2-3
TGCGCCAGCAGCTTGGCGGACAGCTCTGGAAACACCATATATTTT | CASSLADSSGNTIYF | TRBV5-1 | NA | NA | TRBJ1-3
TGTGCCATCAGTTTACAGGGGCCGAACACCGGGGAGCTGTTTTTT | CAISLQGPNTGELFF | TRBV10-3 | few | TRBD1 | TRBJ2-2
TGTGCCAGCAGCTTAATGGCGGGAAAGACCTACGAGCAGTACTTC | CASSLMAGKTYEQYF | TRBV7-2 | NA | NA | TRBJ2-7
TGTGCCACCAGTGACCTCGGGGAGGGGGGCAATCAGCCCCAGCATTTT | CATSDLGEGGNQPQHF | TRBV24-1 | once | NA | TRBJ1-5
TGTGCCAGCAGTTTGGGACTCTATGGCTACACCTTC | CASSLGLYGYTF | TRBV28 | NA | NA | TRBJ1-2
TGTGCCAGCAGTGCCCCCGCCCGCAGGGCTACCTTTAGCAATCAGCCCCAGCATTTT | CASSAPARRATFSNQPQHF | TRBV28 | few | NA | TRBJ1-5
TGTGCCAGCAGTCCAGCGAAGGGGACAGGGACGATTAGGTCACCCCTCCACTTT | CASSPAKGTGTIRSPLHF | TRBV28 | once | TRBD1 | TRBJ1-6
TGTGCCAGCAGTTACGGGGGACAGGCGGGTAATGAAAAACTGTTTTTT | CASSYGGQAGNEKLFF | TRBV6-5 | once | TRBD1 | TRBJ1-4
TGTGCCAGCAGCCCAGGGGTACGGGGCACAGATACGCAGTATTTT | CASSPGVRGTDTQYF | TRBV7-6 | NA | NA | TRBJ2-3
TGTGCCAGTAGCATGACAGGATCCTACAATGAGCAGTTCTTC | CASSMTGSYNEQFF | TRBV19 | NA | NA | TRBJ2-1
TGTGCCAGCAGCTTAGAACAGGGGGACTACAATGAGCAGTTCTTC | CASSLEQGDYNEQFF | TRBV11-2 | NA | TRBD1 | TRBJ2-1
TGTGCCAGCAGTTCCATCACAGGGTTAGGGCAGCCCCAGCATTTT | CASSSITGLGQPQHF | TRBV6-2/TRBV6-3 | NA | NA | TRBJ1-5
TGTGCCAGCAGCCCGACAGGGGGTATAACAACTAATGAAAAACTGTTTTTT | CASSPTGGITTNEKLFF | TRBV11-2 | NA | TRBD1 | TRBJ1-4
TGTGCCAGCAGCTTCTGGACAGGGGAAGGCACTGAAGCTTTCTTT | CASSFWTGEGTEAFF | TRBV7-9 | NA | TRBD1 | TRBJ1-1
TGTGCCAGCAGTGAAAGGTGGGACAGGGGTTTAGCGGGTCCCCTCTACAATGAGCAGTTCTTC | CASSERWDRGLAGPLYNEQFF | TRBV6-1 | NA | TRBD1 | TRBJ2-1
TGTGCCAGCAGTTTAATCCGGGACAGGGGGTACATTCAGTACTTC | CASSLIRDRGYIQYF | TRBV28 | NA | TRBD1 | TRBJ2-4
TGTGCCAGCAGCCAGGGGCCGGTCTACGAGCAGTACTTC | CASSQGPVYEQYF | TRBV3-1/TRBV3-2 | NA | NA | TRBJ2-7
TGTGCCTGGAGTACAGGGGTCACCGGGGAGCTGTTTTTT | CAWSTGVTGELFF | TRBV30 | NA | TRBD1 | TRBJ2-2
TGCGCCAGCAGCTTGGGTAACACAGATACGCAGTATTTT | CASSLGNTDTQYF | TRBV5-1 | NA | NA | TRBJ2-3
TGTGCCAGCAGCTTCACGGGGGGAACATACACAGATACGCAGTATTTT | CASSFTGGTYTDTQYF | TRBV7-2 | NA | TRBD2 | TRBJ2-3
TGTGCCAGCAGCCCTAGACGGTCAGGGGTGGAGACCCAGTACTTC | CASSPRRSGVETQYF | TRBV7-2 | NA | NA | TRBJ2-5
TGCGCCAGCAGCAAACAGGGGGCAATGAACACTGAAGCTTTCTTT | CASSKQGAMNTEAFF | TRBV5-1 | NA | TRBD1 | TRBJ1-1
TGTGCCAGCCTTGCAGGGTTGGAGCTGTTTTTT | CASLAGLELFF | TRBV5-8 | NA | NA | TRBJ2-2
TGTGCCAGCATCCCCAACGGGGGGCAAGAGACCCAGTACTTC | CASIPNGGQETQYF | TRBV7-2 | NA | TRBD2 | TRBJ2-5
TGTGCCAGCAGCCCAGACAGGGTAGTAGAGACCCAGTACTTC | CASSPDRVVETQYF | TRBV11-2 | NA | TRBD1 | TRBJ2-5